What follows are 32 T cell receptor beta chains derived from one specimen sequenced in a study of blood T cell repertoires in COVID-19. Method: immunoSEQ multiplex PCR; TCRdb's copy keeps in-frame clones and lacks some. This sample has 140,000 or so clones, with 80% to 85% found just once. Sequencing was performed on peripheral blood. The receptors stem from a human donor in a cohort sampled during active COVID-19.

The V gene is TRBV18, the J gene TRBJ1-2; TRBD1 aligns across 8 bases. Germline values: CDR1 KGHSH, CDR2 LQKENI. Unmatched junction bases numbered 4, after V lost 3 bases and J lost 4 bases. The CDR3 spans 14 residues. The CDR3 coding sequence is TGTGCCAGCTCACCGACAGGGGAGATCTATGGCTACACCTTC. Translated: CASSPTGEIYGYTF.

The V gene is TRBV5-1, the J gene TRBJ1-2; D is perhaps TRBD1 (5 bases). The germline gives CDR1 SGHRS, CDR2 YFSETQ. V was pared by 4 bases and J by 1 base, with 8 bases between. The CDR3 is 13 amino acids. The CDR3 coding sequence is TGCGCCAGCAGCCCGACAGATAACTATGGCTACACCTTC. Residues: CASSPTDNYGYTF. Combining the CDR3 with reference TRBV5-1 and TRBJ1-2 gives the whole variable domain KAGVTQTPRYLIKTRGQQVTLSCSPISGHRSVSWYQQTPGQGLQFLFEYFSETQRNKGNFPGRFSGRQFSNSRSEMNVSTLELGDSALYLCASSPTDNYGYTFGSGTRLTVV.

This clone was seen just once. V gene TRBV24-1 combines with J gene TRBJ2-2; no clear D gene. The germline V and J ends were trimmed by 4 bases and 6 bases, with 8 bases remaining between them. Germline V gene lookup returns CDR1 KGHDR and CDR2 SFDVKD. The CDR3 runs 13 residues. The CDR3 protein is CATSDPGAGELFF. CDR3 DNA: TGTGCCACCAGTGACCCAGGCGCCGGGGAGCTGTTTTTT.

V usage is TRBV6-5 and J usage is TRBJ2-5; D unclear. V was clipped by 8 bases and J by 5 bases, with 15 bases between them. The germline gives CDR1 MNHEY, CDR2 SVGAGI. CDR3 length: 13 residues. CDR3 loop: CASGPRFWETQYF. As DNA, the CDR3 is TGTGCCAGCGGTCCTAGGTTCTGGGAGACCCAGTACTTC.

The chain couples TRBV12-5 to TRBJ1-5; 9 positions match TRBD1. The CDR3 totals 15 residues. The germline V gene has CDR1 LGHNT and CDR2 FRNRAP. The trim removed 6 bases at V and 6 bases at J, leaving 9 bases unmatched. The CDR3 nucleotides are TGTGCTAGTGGCCTCGGGGACAGGGTTGGTCAGCCCCAGCATTTT. It translates to CASGLGDRVGQPQHF.

The rearrangement links TRBV5-6 to TRBJ2-2, with TRBD2 matching over 7 bases. The CDR3 is 17 residues long. With V trimmed by 0 bases and J by 3 bases, 8 bases remained unmatched. Germline V gene lookup returns CDR1 SGHDT and CDR2 YYEEEE. CDR3 amino acids: CASSLGSGRTYTGELFF. CDR3 sequence (DNA): TGTGCCAGCAGCTTGGGTTCCGGGAGGACTTACACCGGGGAGCTGTTTTTT.

This clone was found once. The gene calls are TRBV5-1 and TRBJ1-4, with 9 bases lining up with TRBD1. From germline, CDR1 is SGHRS and CDR2 YFSETQ. CDR3 length: 15 residues. V trimming: 3 bases; J trimming: 7 bases; junction bases outside the gene matches: 7. The CDR3 DNA reads TGCGCCAGCAGCTGGGGGACAGGGACGGGTGAAAAACTGTTTTTT. Its translation is CASSWGTGTGEKLFF.

Comments on this clone: An end of the junction does not agree with germline; a read error may underlie this. The chain combines TRBV3-1 (or the pseudogene TRBV3-2) with TRBJ2-1; 8 nucleotides align to TRBD1. The CDR3 runs to 13 residues. CDR1 is LGHDT and CDR2 is YNNKEL in the germline V gene (reference sequence). CDR3 loop: CASSQKTGGTQVF. In DNA, the CDR3 is TGTGCCAGCAGCCAGAAAACAGGGGGGACACAGGTCTTC.

The rearrangement uses TRBV18 and TRBJ2-2, with D maybe TRBD1 (6 bases). V gave up 5 bases and J gave up 6 bases, with 13 bases separating them. The CDR3 covers 14 residues. Germline CDR1 KGHSH, CDR2 LQKENI. In nucleotides, the CDR3 is TGTGCCAGCTCATACAGGGAAGTCGCCGGGGAGCTGTTTTTT. Translated: CASSYREVAGELFF.

This clone has a handful of counts. The chain is built from TRBV7-9 and TRBJ1-1; possible D gene TRBD1, 6 bases. CDR3 length: 16 amino acids. Between the trimmed V and J ends, which lost 2 bases and 0 bases, there was a span of 13 bases. Germline lookup yields CDR1 SEHNR and CDR2 FQNEAQ (reference sequence). CDR3 region: CASSLPPDSLNTEAFF. The CDR3 region has the DNA TGTGCCAGCAGCTTACCACCGGACAGTTTGAACACTGAAGCTTTCTTT.

The chain joins TRBV7-9 to TRBJ2-3; 8 nucleotides line up with TRBD2. After removal of 5 bases from V and 8 bases from J, the junction contained 15 bases not matched to a gene. The CDR3 has 16 residues. CDR1 SEHNR and CDR2 FQNEAQ come from the germline V gene (reference sequence). This CDR3 is CASSPTFAGGTTTQYF. Here the CDR3 DNA reads TGTGCCAGCAGCCCAACATTTGCGGGGGGCACAACTACGCAGTATTTT.

The chain has TRBV19 and TRBJ1-2; possibly TRBD1 for D (6 bases). CDR1 and CDR2 (germline): LNHDA, SQIVND (reference sequence). The CDR3 is 14 residues long. Trimming took off 5 bases at V and 4 bases at J, with 14 bases between the two ends. The CDR3 bases are TGTGCCAGTAGTTTCCTGACAGGATCCTATGGCTACACCTTC. As protein: CASSFLTGSYGYTF.

V gene TRBV2 combines with J gene TRBJ1-2; 7 bases line up with TRBD1. CDR1 is SNHLY and CDR2 is FYNNEI in the germline V gene. The CDR3 has 12 amino acids. V lost 8 bases and J lost 5; bases outside the gene matches: 5. Written as DNA, the CDR3 is TGTGCCAGCGGCCGGGACAGTTATGGCTACACCTTC. Translated: CASGRDSYGYTF.

The chain carries TRBV20-1 and TRBJ1-2; no clear D gene. Germline lookup yields CDR1 DFQATT and CDR2 SNEGSKA (reference sequence). The CDR3 extends over 11 amino acids. The germline V and J ends were trimmed by 6 bases and 4 bases, with 9 bases remaining between them. The CDR3 nucleotides read TGCAGTGCGGTCCTGAGCTATGGCTACACCTTC. Its protein product is CSAVLSYGYTF.

Only a few counts were recorded for this clone. The chain links TRBV7-9 to TRBJ1-4; 9 bases fit TRBD1. CDR1 and CDR2 from the germline V gene are SEHNR and FQNEAQ (reference sequence). Trimming cost V 5 bases and J 7 bases; bases outside gene matches: 5. The CDR3 totals 14 residues. The CDR3 loop is CASSPGQGFEKLFF. CDR3 bases: TGTGCCAGCAGCCCGGGACAGGGTTTTGAAAAACTGTTTTTT.

The chain joins TRBV11-2 to TRBJ2-1, with D possibly TRBD2 on 7 matching bases. The length of the CDR3 is 14 residues. The germline V and J ends were trimmed by 5 bases and 4 bases, with 12 bases remaining between them. The germline V gene encodes CDR1 SGHAT and CDR2 FQNNGV. The CDR3 DNA sequence: TGTGCCAGCAGCGGGGGGGCGGCTTACAATGAGCAGTTCTTC. Protein: CASSGGAAYNEQFF. Full variable domain (missing parts from reference TRBV11-2 and TRBJ2-1): EAGVAQSPRYKIIEKRQSVAFWCNPISGHATLYWYQQILGQGPKLLIQFQNNGVVDDSQLPKDRFSAERLKGVDSTLKIQPAKLEDSAVYLCASSGGAAYNEQFFGPGTRLTVL.

The J gene is TRBJ2-5, the V gene TRBV4-1; possible D gene TRBD2, 5 bases. Germline V gene data show CDR1 as MGHRA and CDR2 as YSYEKL. The CDR3 is 15 amino acids. Between the trimmed V and J ends, which lost 4 bases and 9 bases, there was a span of 21 bases. DNA of the CDR3: TGCGCCAGCAGCCCAGCGAATCGGGTAATGGAGGCCCAGTACTTC. This codes for CASSPANRVMEAQYF.

The chain uses TRBV2 and TRBJ1-2; TRBD1 is a possible D gene (5 bases). Trimming removed 3 bases from V and 4 bases from J, with 12 bases in between. CDR1 is SNHLY, CDR2 FYNNEI, per germline. The CDR3 spans 14 residues. The CDR3 DNA reads as TGTGCCAGCAGTGAGGGGAGGGGCCGCTATGGCTACACCTTC. This translates into CASSEGRGRYGYTF.

The chain has TRBV15 and TRBJ2-3, with D tentatively TRBD1 (6 bases). The CDR3 runs 15 residues. Deletions cut 4 bases from V and 2 bases from J, with 13 bases between. Germline V gene data show CDR1 as LNHNV and CDR2 as YYDKDF (reference sequence). DNA for the CDR3: TGTGCCACCAGCACTCGGGACAACCCCACAGATACGCAGTATTTT. Translated, it gives CATSTRDNPTDTQYF.

The chain is built from TRBV10-3 and TRBJ2-3; 15 nucleotides align to TRBD2. V lost 6 bases, J lost 2 bases, and 3 bases stayed unmatched. CDR1 ENHRY and CDR2 SYGVKD come from the germline V gene. The CDR3 length is 16 residues. This CDR3 reads CAISGTSGGPTDTQYF. The CDR3 DNA reads TGTGCCATCAGCGGGACTAGCGGGGGGCCCACAGATACGCAGTATTTT.

V gene TRBV5-1 combines with J gene TRBJ2-7; 9 nucleotides match TRBD2. CDR1 and CDR2 from the germline V gene are SGHRS and YFSETQ. This CDR3 is built from 15 residues. V lost 0 bases, J lost 2 bases, and 3 bases stayed unmatched. The CDR3 reads CASSLGLAAAYEQYF. In DNA form, the CDR3 reads TGCGCCAGCAGCTTGGGACTAGCGGCTGCCTACGAGCAGTACTTC.

The chain recombines TRBV5-7 with TRBJ1-6; D is perhaps TRBD1 (5 bases). TRBV5-7 is identified as an open reading frame with a role that is uncertain. V was trimmed by 9 bases and J by 0 bases, leaving 16 bases between them. The CDR3 runs to 16 residues. CDR3: CATAGQRSSYNSPLHF. The CDR3 DNA is TGTGCCACCGCGGGGCAGCGGAGCTCCTATAATTCACCCCTCCACTTT.

J is TRBJ1-3 and V is TRBV5-1; D possibly corresponds to TRBD1 (5 bases). Trimming pared 5 bases from V and 3 bases from J, leaving 9 bases between. Germline V CDR1 and CDR2: SGHRS, YFSETQ. The CDR3 runs 13 residues. The CDR3 protein is CASSRGNGNTIYF. CDR3 in DNA: TGCGCCAGCAGTAGGGGTAATGGAAACACCATATATTTT.

V gene TRBV29-1 combines with J gene TRBJ1-4; D is unclear. Trimming took off 1 base at V and 7 bases at J, with 10 bases between the two ends. This CDR3 comprises 13 residues. Germline CDR1 and CDR2: SQVTM and ANQGSEA. The CDR3 DNA is TGCAGCGTTGAAGGGCAGCGTGGTGAAAAACTGTTTTTT. Translation gives CSVEGQRGEKLFF.

The chain carries TRBV2 and TRBJ2-1, with TRBD1 identical over 8 bases. CDR3 length equals 13 residues. Looked up from germline, CDR1 is SNHLY and CDR2 is FYNNEI. V dropped 4 bases and J dropped 6; count of bases not matched to a gene: 2. DNA of the CDR3: TGTGCCAGCAGTGTGGACAGGGTCAATGAGCAGTTCTTC. This sequence encodes CASSVDRVNEQFF.

The CDR3 DNA reads TGTGCCAGTGTTGCCCCCCAGGGGACTACCTACGAGCAGTACTTC. Residues: CASVAPQGTTYEQYF. The V call is TRBV19, the J call TRBJ2-7; D possibly corresponds to TRBD2 (7 bases). There are 15 residues in the CDR3. Germline CDR1 reads LNHDA; CDR2 reads SQIVND (reference sequence). Deletions cut 8 bases from V and 2 bases from J, with 19 bases between.

The rearrangement uses TRBV6-5 and TRBJ2-2, with a possible D match to TRBD2 (5 bases). V was pared by 8 bases and J by 6 bases, with 13 bases between. The CDR3 is made up of 13 amino acids. CDR1 and CDR2 (germline): MNHEY, SVGAGI. In DNA, the CDR3 is TGTGCCAGCCGAGGGCCCGTCCCCGGGGAGCTGTTTTTT. This codes for CASRGPVPGELFF.

The chain couples TRBV29-1 to TRBJ2-6, with D possibly matching TRBD2 (5 bases). V lost 5 bases, J lost 2 bases, and 13 bases lay in between. Per germline, CDR1 SQVTM and CDR2 ANQGSEA. The CDR3 runs to 15 residues. In nucleotides, the CDR3 is TGCAGCGTTTCCCGGGGAACCACTGGGGCCAACGTCCTGACTTTC. Translation gives CSVSRGTTGANVLTF.

J is TRBJ1-4 and V is TRBV23-1, with TRBD1 matching over 7 bases. TRBV23-1 falls under the ORF class, with uncertain function. This CDR3 is 17 amino acids long. V lost 0 bases and J lost 3; bases outside the gene matches: 7. The CDR3 DNA is TGCGCCAGCAGTCAATCCGGCGACAGGGTTTCTAATGAAAAACTGTTTTTT. Translation gives CASSQSGDRVSNEKLFF.

Only one count was recorded for this clone. This chain uses TRBV6-5 with TRBJ1-1, with 10 bases fitting TRBD1. The V and J ends lost 2 bases and 6 bases, in that order; junction bases with no gene match: 6. The germline CDR1 and CDR2 sequences are MNHEY and SVGAGI. This CDR3 is 15 amino acids long. The CDR3 loop is CASSYGDRGLPEAFF. CDR3 nucleotides: TGTGCCAGCAGTTACGGGGACAGGGGACTCCCTGAAGCTTTCTTT.

This chain links TRBV5-4 with TRBJ2-7; D perhaps matches TRBD1 (5 bases). The V gene lost 4 bases and the J gene lost 2 bases, with 16 bases spanning the gap. The CDR3 loop spans 15 amino acids. Germline V gives CDR1 SGHNT, CDR2 YYREEE (reference sequence). CDR3 in DNA: TGTGCCAGCAGCAAATCGACAGTTACCGCCTACGAGCAGTACTTC. It specifies CASSKSTVTAYEQYF.

This clone was detected once. The chain combines TRBV10-3 with TRBJ1-4; no firm D call. This CDR3 spans 14 amino acids. V lost 10 bases and J 0 bases, leaving 12 bases between the germline ends. In germline, CDR1 is ENHRY, CDR2 SYGVKD. This CDR3 is CATQNLATNEKLFF. The CDR3 DNA reads as TGTGCCACGCAGAACCTTGCAACTAATGAAAAACTGTTTTTT.